The TCR beta chain under discussion was sequenced for a study of a mutant IDH1 vaccine in newly diagnosed glioma. On the study more broadly: Eight vaccinations were given in weeks 1, 3, 5, 7, 11, 15, 19 and 23. Patients got their first vaccination 4-6 weeks after radiotherapy alone, or with temozolomide cycles.

Time point denoted: week 11, during vaccination. Vaccinated patients received 300 ug of mutant IDH1 20-mer peptide per dose, with topical imiquimod. TCRdb's copy holds only in-frame clones and misses some; the assay was immunoSEQ multiplex PCR. This sample has tens of thousands of clones; approximately 80% occur once, and the top ten carry 3% to 4%. In regard to this clone: Its antigen is currently unknown.

This CDR3 spans 12 amino acids. Germline lookup yields CDR1 ENHRY and CDR2 SYGVKD. Trimming removed 7 bases from V and 3 bases from J, with 8 bases in between. Source: PBMCs, taken from a glioma patient whose treatment included an IDH1 peptide vaccine. The J gene is TRBJ2-3, the V gene TRBV10-3; D possibly matches TRBD1 or TRBD2 (5 bases each). The source is a man younger than 45 with glioma. This chain's CDR3 is CAITEGTDTQYF. The CDR3 coding sequence is TGTGCCATCACCGAGGGGACAGATACGCAGTATTTT.